One and the same sample provided the 11 T cell receptor beta chains below, sequenced in a study of blood T cell repertoires in COVID-19. Some clones are missing from TCRdb's copy, which holds only in-frame ones; the method was immunoSEQ multiplex PCR. This sample yields under 300,000 clones, of which 81% are seen a single time; about 2.9% belongs to the top ten. The specimen was peripheral blood. These receptors originate from a woman aged 60-70 years with active or convalescent COVID-19.

This clone was found once. The V gene is TRBV24-1, the J gene TRBJ2-5; 7 bases fit TRBD2. The CDR3 loop spans 15 amino acids. Germline loops: CDR1 KGHDR, CDR2 SFDVKD. Trimming removed 4 bases from V and 5 bases from J; junction bases left unmatched: 9. CDR3 in amino acids: CATSDGGGVWETQYF. In DNA, the CDR3 is TGTGCCACCAGTGACGGGGGAGGGGTGTGGGAGACCCAGTACTTC.

The gene calls are TRBV2 and TRBJ2-2, with a tentative D call TRBD1 (6 bases). The germline CDR1 and CDR2 sequences are SNHLY and FYNNEI. CDR3 length equals 13 residues. V shed 8 bases and J shed 3 bases, with 10 bases lying between them. CDR3 bases: TGTGCCAGCCTAAACAGGGACACCGGGGAGCTGTTTTTT. The encoded protein is CASLNRDTGELFF.

The J gene is TRBJ1-1, the V gene TRBV19, with 7 bases that match TRBD1. This CDR3 is built from 15 residues. With 4 bases clipped from V and 11 bases from J, the junction kept 16 bases outside the gene matches. Germline CDR1 is LNHDA and CDR2 is SQIVND (reference sequence). CDR3 sequence reads: CASSTPNLGGAGAFF. The CDR3 DNA is TGTGCCAGTAGTACACCAAATCTAGGGGGCGCGGGGGCTTTCTTT. The full variable domain, in which reference TRBV19 and TRBJ1-1 provide the parts outside the CDR3, is DGGITQSPKYLFRKEGQNVTLSCEQNLNHDAMYWYRQDPGQGLRLIYYSQIVNDFQKGDIAEGYSVSREKKESFPLTVTSAQKNPTAFYLCASSTPNLGGAGAFFGQGTRLTVV.

The chain is built from TRBV5-3 and TRBJ1-2; D is unclear. TRBV5-3 is an ORF; its function is uncertain. Trimming removed 7 bases at V and 14 bases at J, with 21 bases between. The CDR3 contains 12 residues. CDR3 in DNA: TGTGCCAGAGCCAGGCAACGCCTTAGGTATACCTTC. Encoded protein: CARARQRLRYTF.

The rearrangement uses TRBV6-6 and TRBJ2-3; maybe TRBD2 (5 bases). The CDR3 is 14 amino acids. Germline V gene sequence: CDR1 MNHNY, CDR2 SVGAGI (reference sequence). V lost 8 bases, J lost 0 bases, and 12 bases lay in between. CDR3 amino acids: CASWSGYSTDTQYF. In DNA, the CDR3 is TGTGCCAGCTGGAGCGGATATAGCACAGATACGCAGTATTTT.

The V gene is TRBV29-1, the J gene TRBJ1-1; 9 bases are shared with TRBD1. V dropped 5 bases and J dropped 4; count of bases not matched to a gene: 2. This CDR3 region has 12 residues. CDR1 and CDR2 (germline): SQVTM, ANQGSEA. The CDR3 protein is CSVNRGPTEAFF. The CDR3 bases are TGCAGCGTTAACAGGGGGCCCACTGAAGCTTTCTTT.

This chain uses TRBV19 with TRBJ2-7; 8 positions agree with TRBD1. Germline-derived CDR1 and CDR2 are LNHDA and SQIVND (reference sequence). The ends lost 5 bases at V and 1 base at J; junction bases unmatched: 10. This CDR3 is built from 16 residues. For the CDR3, the DNA is TGTGCCAGTAGTTCCCTTGGACAGGGTCTTTCCTACGAGCAGTACTTC. It encodes CASSSLGQGLSYEQYF.

The chain joins TRBV19 to TRBJ2-1; D unclear. Looked up from germline, CDR1 is LNHDA and CDR2 is SQIVND (reference sequence). The V gene lost 7 bases and the J gene lost 4 bases, with 5 bases spanning the gap. This CDR3 is 11 amino acids long. In DNA, the CDR3 is TGTGCCAGTATGGAGTACAATGAGCAGTTCTTC. It is translated as CASMEYNEQFF.

The chain recombines TRBV7-8 with TRBJ2-2, with D perhaps matching TRBD2 (5 bases). V lost 4 bases, J lost 4 bases, and 7 bases lay in between. Germline V gives CDR1 SGHVS, CDR2 FQNEAQ. The CDR3 has 13 amino acids. The CDR3 DNA reads as TGTGCCAGCAGCTCTGGAGGCACCGGGGAGCTGTTTTTT. Translating it yields CASSSGGTGELFF.

The sample holds a few counts of this clone. The V call is TRBV14, the J call TRBJ1-3, with 8 bases matching TRBD1. This CDR3 has 15 amino acids. The V gene's germline CDR1 is SGHDN and CDR2 FVKESK. V lost 5 bases, J lost 4 bases, and 7 bases stayed unmatched. CDR3 coding DNA: TGTGCCAGCAGCAACCGACAGGGGTACGGAAACACCATATATTTT. Encoded protein: CASSNRQGYGNTIYF.

V and J are TRBV6-6 and TRBJ1-5; D is undetermined. V was trimmed by 5 bases and J by 2 bases, leaving 16 bases between them. The CDR3 contains 16 residues. Germline V gene data show CDR1 as MNHNY and CDR2 as SVGAGI (reference sequence). The CDR3 sequence: CASSPQGRERNQPQHF. The CDR3 DNA sequence: TGTGCCAGCAGTCCACAAGGGCGGGAGCGCAATCAGCCCCAGCATTTT.